Below, one T cell receptor beta chain is given with its context. Its antigen is currently unknown. The sample originates from a study of T cells in Graves' hyperthyroidism and ophthalmopathy. Study-wide points: Most thyroid clonotypes that were expanded above 0.001 also turned up in blood.

Researchers amplified the TCR beta CDR3 regions from RNA transcripts. RT-PCR in the first round (using the HTBI primer set) targeted the TCR CDR3. TCRdb redid the calling of the multiplex PCR reads with MiXCR, one entry per CDR3 protein. Among a few hundred thousand distinct CDR3 sequences listed, roughly an eighth were seen once. Those with hyperthyroidism were 18 to 65 years old, newly diagnosed, and ill for under 2 months. Uncontrolled infection, other autoimmune disease, pregnancy and lactation each barred patients from inclusion. Thyroid ultrasound and orbital computed tomography, with clinical symptoms and serum thyroxine and TRAb, informed diagnoses. Trimming at V came to 6 bases and at J to 4 bases, leaving 8 bases not matched to a gene. Germline V CDR1 and CDR2: WSHSY, SAAADI. The CDR3 is 15 amino acids.

The rearrangement uses TRBV10-2 and TRBJ1-1, with TRBD1 identical over 10 bases. This receptor was taken from a woman aged 18-35 years with Graves' hyperthyroidism. The sample comprised blood. As DNA, the CDR3 is TGCGCCAGCAGGGGAAGGGACAGGGGTCCCACTGAAGCTTTCTTT. As protein: CASRGRDRGPTEAFF.